These T cell receptor beta chains were read from a single sample in a study of Ad26.COV2.S vaccination and SARS-CoV-2 variants. Sequencing used immunoSEQ multiplex PCR; TCRdb keeps in-frame clones, though not all of them. The table lists 350,000 to 450,000 clones, about nine tenths of them singletons. Here the sequenced sample was peripheral blood, taken in a trial of Ad26.COV2.S vaccine versus placebo. The receptors were sampled from a person aged 18-60 years who received the Ad26.COV2.S COVID-19 vaccine or a placebo. Both conserved end residues are part of each CDR3. D genes are given only for firm matches. Clone size, where shown, is once, few, many, or a class for clones that have expanded.

v_gene	j_gene	d_gene	abundance	CDR3nt	CDR3aa
TRBV27	TRBJ2-2	-	-	TGTGCCAGCAGTGGGGCTCCCGGGGAGCTGTTTTTT	CASSGAPGELFF
TRBV12-3/TRBV12-4	TRBJ1-2	-	-	TGTGCCAGCAGTACCGGGGGGCTTTATGGCTACACCTTC	CASSTGGLYGYTF
TRBV6-5	TRBJ1-4	-	-	TGTGCCAGCAGTTACGTTGGGGCAGGGGAAAAACTGTTTTTT	CASSYVGAGEKLFF
TRBV7-2	TRBJ2-3	TRBD2	once	TGTGCCAGTGGGACTAGCGGAACAGATACGCAGTATTTT	CASGTSGTDTQYF
TRBV5-1	TRBJ1-2	-	-	TGCGCCAGCAGCTTGGAGGTGGGAGCGACCTATGGCTACACCTTC	CASSLEVGATYGYTF
TRBV7-3	TRBJ1-3	-	few	TGTGCCAGCAGTGTACAGGGCGCCTCTGGAAACACCATATATTTT	CASSVQGASGNTIYF
TRBV11-2	TRBJ2-1	-	-	TGTGCCAGCAGCACCCAATCCAATGAGCAGTTCTTC	CASSTQSNEQFF
TRBV30	TRBJ1-4	-	-	TGTGCCTGGAGTGTACTGGGGGCTAGGGAAAAACTGTTTTTT	CAWSVLGAREKLFF
TRBV6-4	TRBJ2-7	-	-	TGTGCCAGAGAAAAGACAGGAACCTACGAGCAGTACTTC	CAREKTGTYEQYF
TRBV10-3	TRBJ2-5	-	-	TGTGCCATCACCGACAGCTTAAGCCAGGAGACCCAGTACTTC	CAITDSLSQETQYF
TRBV7-2	TRBJ2-7	-	-	TGTGCCAGCAGCCCTAAGACAGCTACCTACGAGCAGTACTTC	CASSPKTATYEQYF
TRBV29-1	TRBJ2-1	TRBD2	-	TGCAGCGCCTCTCTAGCGGGGGGGCGTGATGAGCAGTTCTTC	CSASLAGGRDEQFF
TRBV5-8	TRBJ1-2	TRBD1	-	TGTGCCAGCAGCTTAGGGACAGGGGACGGCTACACCTTC	CASSLGTGDGYTF
TRBV6-2/TRBV6-3	TRBJ1-1	-	-	TGTGCCAGCAGTTACTATCATGACACTGAAGCTTTCTTT	CASSYYHDTEAFF
TRBV19	TRBJ2-7	TRBD1	few	TGTGCCAGTGGGGACAGGCCTTACGAGCAGTACTTC	CASGDRPYEQYF
TRBV30	TRBJ1-6	TRBD1	-	TGTGCCTGGAGGGTCTTAGACAGGGACGAATCACCCCTCCACTTT	CAWRVLDRDESPLHF
TRBV7-3	TRBJ2-2	TRBD1	-	TGTGCCAGCAGCCATAAAGCCGGGACAGGGGTCGGGGAGCTGTTTTTT	CASSHKAGTGVGELFF
TRBV29-1	TRBJ1-1	-	-	TGCAGCGTCCAGGGTTGGAAAACTGAAGCTTTCTTT	CSVQGWKTEAFF
TRBV5-5	TRBJ2-5	-	once	TGTGCCAGCAGCTTGGAAGAGACCCAGTACTTC	CASSLEETQYF
TRBV3-1/TRBV3-2	TRBJ2-1	TRBD1	once	TGTGCCAGCAGCCAAGACCAGGGGGACTCCTACAATGAGCAGTTCTTC	CASSQDQGDSYNEQFF
TRBV30	TRBJ1-1	TRBD1	-	TGTGCCTGGAGCCCTCTCACAGGGGCTAGGGTGAACACTGAAGCTTTCTTT	CAWSPLTGARVNTEAFF
TRBV6-2/TRBV6-3	TRBJ2-7	TRBD1	-	TGTGCCAGCAGTTCCCCAGGGGGCACCTACTACGAGCAGTACTTC	CASSSPGGTYYEQYF